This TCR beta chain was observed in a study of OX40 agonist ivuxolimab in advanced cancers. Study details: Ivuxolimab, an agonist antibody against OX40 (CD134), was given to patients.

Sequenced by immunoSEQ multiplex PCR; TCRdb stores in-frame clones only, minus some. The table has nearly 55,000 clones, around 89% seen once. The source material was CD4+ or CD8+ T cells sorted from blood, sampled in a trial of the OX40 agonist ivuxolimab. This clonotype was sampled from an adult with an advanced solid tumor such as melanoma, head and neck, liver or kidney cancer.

In DNA form, the CDR3 reads TGTGCCAGCAGCGCCGGGACAGGAGCCACACAAGAGACCCAGTACTTC. This translates into CASSAGTGATQETQYF. The chain has TRBV9 and TRBJ2-5; 8 bases fit TRBD1. CDR3 length equals 16 residues. Looked up from germline, CDR1 is SGDLS and CDR2 is YYNGEE. Germline trimming cut 3 bases from V and 2 bases from J; bases unmatched to any gene: 9.